This TCR beta chain was sequenced in a study of response to subunit inactivated influenza vaccine. The J segment lost 7 bases and the V segment lost 6 bases, leaving 3 bases of the junction unmatched. Germline CDR1 reads MDHEN; CDR2 reads SYDVKM. The CDR3 runs 13 residues. TCRdb ran MiXCR on the RT-PCR reads and lists one entry per CDR3 protein. The sample shows 710,000 or so distinct CDR3 sequences, roughly 14% of them seen only once. This clonotype was counted a few times. The sequencing here drew on PBMCs from blood, taken approximately 12 days after vaccination. The receptor was derived from a man aged 45 to 65 who received an inactivated influenza vaccine. The chain carries TRBV28 and TRBJ2-3, with TRBD2 identical over 11 bases. CDR3 loop: CASSGLAGYTQYF. CDR3 DNA: TGTGCCAGCAGCGGACTAGCGGGTTATACGCAGTATTTT.